Listed here are 4 T cell receptor beta chains from one sample, sequenced in a study of regulatory T cells in long-lasting Graves disease. Time point noted: persistent/refractory GD, antithyroid drugs over 5 years with positive TRAb. The authors made the TCR library using RNA they extracted from PBMCs. The TCR beta library used iRepertoire HTBI primers with Arm-PCR amplification of CDR3. One entry per CDR3 protein, called by TCRdb with MiXCR from the multiplex PCR reads. The sample holds almost 350,000 distinct CDR3 sequences, 20% seen once. The sequencing here drew on peripheral blood mononuclear cells (PBMCs), taken when the disease was refractory, from a patient treated with antithyroid drugs. The receptors originated from a female donor with Graves disease.

This clonotype has just a few counts. The rearrangement links TRBV3-1 to TRBJ1-6; D uncertain. Germline values: CDR1 LGHDT, CDR2 YNNKEL (reference sequence). With 1 base removed from V and 6 bases from J, the gap between germline ends came to 7 bases. The CDR3 runs 14 residues. This chain's CDR3 is CASSQGSRNSPLHF. The CDR3 nucleotides read TGTGCCAGCAGCCAAGGTTCGCGTAATTCACCCCTCCACTTT.

The chain recombines TRBV9 with TRBJ2-5; maybe TRBD1 (6 bases). Trimming took off 2 bases at V and 5 bases at J, with 16 bases between the two ends. Germline assignment: CDR1 SGDLS and CDR2 YYNGEE. The CDR3 length is 15 residues. The CDR3: CASSVMGASLETQYF. CDR3 nucleotide sequence: TGTGCCAGCAGCGTTATGGGGGCTAGTCTTGAGACCCAGTACTTC.

The J gene is TRBJ2-4, the V gene TRBV6-2 or TRBV6-3, with 8 nucleotides matching TRBD2. This CDR3 is built from 20 residues. After removal of 4 bases from V and 2 bases from J, the junction contained 19 bases not matched to a gene. The germline gives CDR1 MNHEY, CDR2 SVGEGT. The CDR3 coding sequence is TGTGCCAGCAGTTCGAGGTTGGGGAAGCGGGGGATTGAAACCAAAAACATTCAGTACTTC. Translation: CASSSRLGKRGIETKNIQYF.

The sample holds many counts of this clonotype. The genes are TRBV6-1 and TRBJ2-7, with D tentatively TRBD1 or TRBD2 (5 bases each). CDR1 and CDR2 from the germline V gene are MNHNS and SASEGT. This CDR3 has 15 amino acids. V was shortened by 7 bases and J by 8 bases, with 24 bases between the two germline ends. The CDR3 DNA sequence: TGTGCCAGCAAACTTAACCGGGACCCCCTTACGCAGCAGTACTTC. It encodes CASKLNRDPLTQQYF.